This passage covers 19 T cell receptor beta chains from one sample sequenced in a study of T-cell reconstitution after alpha-beta-depleted transplantation in children. TCRbeta library preparation incorporated unique molecular identifiers. In TCRdb, the PCR reads were re-called with MiXCR into one record per CDR3 protein. The table includes hundreds of thousands of distinct CDR3 sequences, 12% detected once. Material: PBMCs from the stem cell graft donor, obtained from the stem cell graft. These TCRs come from a human donor who donated a stem cell graft to a child with acute lymphoblastic leukemia.

This clonotype occurred many times. The rearrangement links TRBV29-1 to TRBJ1-1; D unclear. Trimming removed 3 bases at V and 11 bases at J, with 22 bases between. CDR1 is SQVTM and CDR2 is ANQGSEA in the germline V gene. The CDR3 length is 14 residues. The CDR3 reads CSVELRGSGSQAFF. The CDR3 DNA reads TGCAGCGTTGAGTTGCGAGGTTCCGGCTCACAGGCTTTCTTT.

The sample holds many counts of this clonotype. The gene calls are TRBV5-7 and TRBJ2-1; D might be TRBD2 (5 bases). TRBV5-7 is labeled an ORF, and its function is uncertain. The V end was cut by 0 bases, the J end by 9 bases, with 10 bases between. CDR3 size: 13 residues. The CDR3 DNA reads TGTGCCAGCAGCTTGGGGGTCGCGGGTGAGCAGTTCTTC. It codes for CASSLGVAGEQFF.

This clonotype showed up many times. The genes are TRBV5-1 and TRBJ1-1, with TRBD1 matching over 10 bases. The germline gives CDR1 SGHRS, CDR2 YFSETQ. V shed 3 bases, J shed 1 base, and the junction held 3 bases outside the gene matches. The CDR3 has 15 residues. CDR3 region: CASSSRTGGNTEAFF. As DNA, the CDR3 is TGCGCCAGCAGCTCCCGGACAGGGGGGAACACTGAAGCTTTCTTT. Variable domain in full (rest from reference TRBV5-1 and TRBJ1-1): KAGVTQTPRYLIKTRGQQVTLSCSPISGHRSVSWYQQTPGQGLQFLFEYFSETQRNKGNFPGRFSGRQFSNSRSEMNVSTLELGDSALYLCASSSRTGGNTEAFFGQGTRLTVV.

Concerning this clonotype itself: A clone one base away is much larger, so this may be a read error. The rearrangement links TRBV12-3 or TRBV12-4 to TRBJ2-7; the D is unclear. The germline V and J ends were trimmed by 5 bases and 5 bases, with 10 bases remaining between them. The CDR3 totals 12 residues. CDR3 nucleotide sequence: TGTGCCAGCAGTGACCCAGGCAACGAGCAGTACTTC. Protein: CASSDPGNEQYF.

This clonotype was seen a few times. J is TRBJ1-4 and V is TRBV19, with TRBD1 matching 7 bases. CDR3 length equals 14 residues. In germline, CDR1 is LNHDA, CDR2 SQIVND (reference sequence). The V and J ends lost 6 bases and 2 bases, in that order; junction bases with no gene match: 3. The CDR3 loop reads CASRRGQTNEKLFF. The CDR3 DNA reads TGTGCCAGTAGAAGGGGACAGACTAATGAAAAACTGTTTTTT. Drawing the rest from reference TRBV19 and TRBJ1-4, the complete variable domain is DGGITQSPKYLFRKEGQNVTLSCEQNLNHDAMYWYRQDPGQGLRLIYYSQIVNDFQKGDIAEGYSVSREKKESFPLTVTSAQKNPTAFYLCASRRGQTNEKLFFGSGTQLSVL.

This clonotype was seen a handful of times. This chain uses TRBV12-3 or TRBV12-4 with TRBJ2-1; D not certain. Trimming removed 4 bases at V and 0 bases at J, with 10 bases between. The CDR3 runs to 15 residues. CDR3 coding DNA: TGTGCCAGCAGTTCAGGACCAGACTCCTACAATGAGCAGTTCTTC. Translated, it gives CASSSGPDSYNEQFF.

There are many counts of this clonotype. V usage is TRBV7-9 and J usage is TRBJ2-1; 9 positions agree with TRBD2. J lost 5 bases, V lost 7 bases, and 12 bases had no gene match. This CDR3 comprises 16 residues. Per germline, CDR1 SEHNR and CDR2 FQNEAQ (reference sequence). CDR3 sequence reads: CASILITGTSHNEQFF. In nucleotides, the CDR3 is TGTGCCAGCATCCTTATAACCGGGACTAGCCACAATGAGCAGTTCTTC. The whole variable domain, remainder taken from reference TRBV7-9 and TRBJ2-1, is DTGVSQNPRHKITKRGQNVTFRCDPISEHNRLYWYRQTLGQGPEFLTYFQNEAQLEKSRLLSDRFSAERPKGSFSTLEIQRTEQGDSAMYLCASILITGTSHNEQFFGPGTRLTVL.

This clonotype was seen only a few times. The rearrangement links TRBV25-1 to TRBJ2-3, with D maybe TRBD2 (6 bases). The CDR3 is 15 amino acids. CDR1 and CDR2 (germline): MGHDK, SYGVNS. Trimming left V 4 bases short and J 2 bases short, with 13 bases between. CDR3 DNA sequence: TGTGCCAGCAGTGCTCAATGGGGGGACACAGATACGCAGTATTTT. Translating gives CASSAQWGDTDTQYF.

Many counts were recorded for this clonotype. This chain links TRBV5-5 with TRBJ2-1; D perhaps matches TRBD2 (7 bases). Trimming shortened V by 0 bases and J by 6 bases, and 10 bases separated the two germline ends. The CDR3 consists of 14 residues. Germline loops: CDR1 SGHKS, CDR2 YYEKEE (reference sequence). This chain's CDR3 is CASSLEGEGNEQFF. As DNA, the CDR3 is TGTGCCAGCAGCTTGGAGGGGGAGGGCAATGAGCAGTTCTTC.

This clonotype has ten or more counts. The chain recombines TRBV14 with TRBJ2-1, with TRBD2 matching 9 bases. Germline CDR1 SGHDN, CDR2 FVKESK. The junction had 8 bases not matched to a gene; V was cut back by 5 bases and J by 3 bases. This CDR3 is built from 16 residues. The CDR3 bases are TGTGCCAGCAGCGTTATGACTAGCGGACACTACAATGAGCAGTTCTTC. As protein: CASSVMTSGHYNEQFF.

About this clonotype: A much larger clone lies one base from this, so it may be a read error. V is TRBV28 and J is TRBJ1-1; the match to TRBD1 covers 10 bases. This CDR3 spans 16 amino acids. From germline, CDR1 is MDHEN and CDR2 SYDVKM. The CDR3 DNA reads as TGTGCCAGCAGTTTCCGGACAGGGGGTTCGAACACTGAAGCTTCCTTT. Residues: CASSFRTGGSNTEASF.

This clonotype was recorded at least ten times. The rearrangement joins TRBV29-1 to TRBJ2-1; 9 bases agree with TRBD2. The CDR3 loop spans 12 amino acids. Germline V gives CDR1 SQVTM, CDR2 ANQGSEA. The CDR3 here is CRVAGAANEQFF. As DNA, the CDR3 is TGCAGGGTAGCGGGGGCAGCCAATGAGCAGTTCTTC.

The table lists this clonotype with many counts. The V call is TRBV27, the J call TRBJ2-5, with 9 bases matching TRBD2. CDR1 and CDR2 (germline): MNHEY, SMNVEV (reference sequence). V lost 6 bases, J lost 5 bases, and 10 bases stayed unmatched. The CDR3 consists of 15 residues. CDR3 in amino acids: CASRGEREDRETQYF. CDR3 bases: TGTGCCAGCAGAGGAGAGCGGGAGGATAGGGAGACCCAGTACTTC.

This clonotype came up a few times. V is TRBV7-2 and J is TRBJ2-7, with no clear D. Germline V CDR1 and CDR2: SGHTA, FQGNSA. V lost 5 bases to trimming and J lost 0 bases, with 5 bases between them. This CDR3 contains 12 residues. CDR3 sequence (DNA): TGTGCCAGCAGCCAATTCTCCTACGAGCAGTACTTC. It encodes CASSQFSYEQYF.

CDR3 nucleotides: TGTGCCACCAGCAGAGATGAAGGGACTGAAGCTTTCTTT. This encodes CATSRDEGTEAFF. The gene calls are TRBV15 and TRBJ1-1, with no clear D. The CDR3 is made up of 13 amino acids. Germline assignment: CDR1 LNHNV and CDR2 YYDKDF (reference sequence). Trimming stripped 0 bases from V and 5 bases from J, with 7 bases between.

Many counts were recorded for this clonotype. The chain recombines TRBV7-6 with TRBJ2-2; D call uncertain. The CDR3 is 18 amino acids. Trimming removed 3 bases at V and 2 bases at J, with 19 bases between. The germline V gene encodes CDR1 SGHVS and CDR2 FNYEAQ. In DNA form, the CDR3 reads TGTGCCAGCAGCTTCGGTGGCGGCAGAACGGACAACACCGGGGAGCTGTTTTTT. Amino acids: CASSFGGGRTDNTGELFF.

There are many counts of this clonotype. The rearrangement links TRBV7-2 to TRBJ1-6; tentatively, D is TRBD1 (6 bases). The CDR3 is made up of 14 amino acids. The germline V gene encodes CDR1 SGHTA and CDR2 FQGNSA. Trimming cost V 4 bases and J 9 bases, with 13 bases left between them. In DNA form, the CDR3 reads TGTGCCAGCAGCTCCTACAGGGTTAGTTCACCCCTCCACTTT. It is translated as CASSSYRVSSPLHF.

This clonotype showed up many times. The chain links TRBV28 to TRBJ2-7, with no clear D. Trimming cost V 3 bases and J 4 bases, with 7 bases left between them. This CDR3 comprises 12 residues. Germline CDR1 and CDR2: MDHEN and SYDVKM. This CDR3 is CASSFAGYEQYF. In DNA, the CDR3 is TGTGCCAGCAGTTTCGCCGGGTACGAGCAGTACTTC.

The rearrangement uses TRBV5-6 and TRBJ2-2; tentative D call: TRBD2 (5 bases). Germline V gives CDR1 SGHDT, CDR2 YYEEEE. Between the trimmed V and J ends, which lost 3 bases and 5 bases, there was a span of 17 bases. The CDR3 consists of 16 residues. CDR3 residues: CASSSRVPSRTGELFF. CDR3 coding DNA: TGTGCCAGCAGCTCGAGGGTTCCCTCGAGGACCGGGGAGCTGTTTTTT. The full variable domain, rest sourced from reference TRBV5-6 and TRBJ2-2, is DAGVTQSPTHLIKTRGQQVTLRCSPKSGHDTVSWYQQALGQGPQFIFQYYEEEERQRGNFPDRFSGHQFPNYSSELNVNALLLGDSALYLCASSSRVPSRTGELFFGEGSRLTVL.